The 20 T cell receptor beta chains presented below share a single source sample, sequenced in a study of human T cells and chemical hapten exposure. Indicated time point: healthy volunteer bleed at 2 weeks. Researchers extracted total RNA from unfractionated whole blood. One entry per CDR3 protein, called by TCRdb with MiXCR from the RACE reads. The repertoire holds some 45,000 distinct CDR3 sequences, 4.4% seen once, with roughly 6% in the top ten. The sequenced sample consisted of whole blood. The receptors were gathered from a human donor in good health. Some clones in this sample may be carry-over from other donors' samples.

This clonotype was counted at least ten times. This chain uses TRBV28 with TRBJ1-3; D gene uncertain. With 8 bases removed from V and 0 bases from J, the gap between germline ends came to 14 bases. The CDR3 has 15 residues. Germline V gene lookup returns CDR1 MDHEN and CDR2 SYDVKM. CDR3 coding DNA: TGTGCCAGCTGCCCCGACGGAGTCTCTGGAAACACCATATATTTT. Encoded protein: CASCPDGVSGNTIYF. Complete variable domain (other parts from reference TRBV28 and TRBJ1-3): DVKVTQSSRYLVKRTGEKVFLECVQDMDHENMFWYRQDPGLGLRLIYFSYDVKMKEKGDIPEGYSVSREKKERFSLILESASTNQTSMYLCASCPDGVSGNTIYFGEGSWLTVV.

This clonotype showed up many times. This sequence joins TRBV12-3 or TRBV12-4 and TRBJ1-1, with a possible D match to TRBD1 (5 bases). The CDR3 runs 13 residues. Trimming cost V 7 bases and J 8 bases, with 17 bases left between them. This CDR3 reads CASTPRGTSEAFF. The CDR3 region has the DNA TGTGCCAGCACCCCTCGGGGGACGTCGGAAGCTTTCTTT.

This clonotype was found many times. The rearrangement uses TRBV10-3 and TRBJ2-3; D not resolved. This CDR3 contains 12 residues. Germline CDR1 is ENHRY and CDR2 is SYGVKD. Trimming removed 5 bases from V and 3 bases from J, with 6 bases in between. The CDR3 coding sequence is TGTGCCATCAGTAGCACGACAGATACGCAGTATTTT. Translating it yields CAISSTTDTQYF.

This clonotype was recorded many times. The CDR3 spells CASSRGAPLQDTQYF. The CDR3 DNA follows: TGTGCCAGCAGTAGGGGGGCGCCCTTGCAGGATACGCAGTATTTT. V and J are TRBV14 and TRBJ2-3; D assignment may be TRBD1 or TRBD2 (6 bases each). The CDR3 has 15 amino acids. Trimming took off 6 bases at V and 6 bases at J, with 19 bases between the two ends. From germline, CDR1 is SGHDN and CDR2 FVKESK.

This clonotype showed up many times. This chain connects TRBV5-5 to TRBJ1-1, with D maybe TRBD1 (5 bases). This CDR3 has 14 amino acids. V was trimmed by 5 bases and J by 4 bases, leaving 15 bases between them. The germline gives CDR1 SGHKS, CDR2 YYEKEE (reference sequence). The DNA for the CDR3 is TGTGCCAGCAGTTCCGTCTTTGGGGGCACTGAAGCTTTCTTT. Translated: CASSSVFGGTEAFF.

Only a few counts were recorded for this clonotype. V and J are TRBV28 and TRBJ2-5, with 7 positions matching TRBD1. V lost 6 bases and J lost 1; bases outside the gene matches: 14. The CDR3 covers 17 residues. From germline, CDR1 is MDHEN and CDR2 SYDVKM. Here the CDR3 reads CASSKGAWLESQETQYF. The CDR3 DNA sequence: TGTGCCAGCAGCAAGGGGGCCTGGCTAGAGTCCCAAGAGACCCAGTACTTC.

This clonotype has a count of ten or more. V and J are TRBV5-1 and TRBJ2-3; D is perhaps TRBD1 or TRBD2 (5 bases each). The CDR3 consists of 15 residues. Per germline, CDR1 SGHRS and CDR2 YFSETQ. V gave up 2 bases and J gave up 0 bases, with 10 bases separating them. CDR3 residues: CASSFDGTSTDTQYF. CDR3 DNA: TGCGCCAGCAGCTTCGATGGGACCAGCACAGATACGCAGTATTTT.

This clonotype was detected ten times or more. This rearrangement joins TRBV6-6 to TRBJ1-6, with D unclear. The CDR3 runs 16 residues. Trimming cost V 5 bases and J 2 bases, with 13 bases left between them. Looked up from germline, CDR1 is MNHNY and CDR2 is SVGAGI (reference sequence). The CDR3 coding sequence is TGTGCCAGCAGTCCTCGGGCCCCGGCCTATAATTCACCCCTCCACTTT. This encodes CASSPRAPAYNSPLHF.

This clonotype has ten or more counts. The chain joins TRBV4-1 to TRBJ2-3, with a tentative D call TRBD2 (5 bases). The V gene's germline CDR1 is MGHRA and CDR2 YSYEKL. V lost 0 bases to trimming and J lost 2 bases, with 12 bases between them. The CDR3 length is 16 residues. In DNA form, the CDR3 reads TGCGCCAGCAGCCAAGAAGACCGGCGGGTCACAGATACGCAGTATTTT. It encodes CASSQEDRRVTDTQYF.

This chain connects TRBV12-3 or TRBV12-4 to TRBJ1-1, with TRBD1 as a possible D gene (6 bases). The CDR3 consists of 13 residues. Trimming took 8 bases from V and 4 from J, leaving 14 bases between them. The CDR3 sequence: CASLGGWSTEAFF. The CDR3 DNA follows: TGTGCCAGCCTAGGGGGTTGGAGCACTGAAGCTTTCTTT.

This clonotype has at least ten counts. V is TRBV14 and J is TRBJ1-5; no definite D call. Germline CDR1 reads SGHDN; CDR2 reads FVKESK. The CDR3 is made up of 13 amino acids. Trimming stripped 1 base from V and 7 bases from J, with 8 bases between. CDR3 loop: CASSQAPGQPQHF. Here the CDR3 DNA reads TGTGCCAGCAGCCAAGCCCCGGGACAGCCCCAGCATTTT.

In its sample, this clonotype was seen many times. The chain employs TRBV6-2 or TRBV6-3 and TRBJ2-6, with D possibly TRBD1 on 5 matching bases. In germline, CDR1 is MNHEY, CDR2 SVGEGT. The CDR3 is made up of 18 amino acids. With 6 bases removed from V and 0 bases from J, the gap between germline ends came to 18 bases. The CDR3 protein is CASSPRPDSFSGANVLTF. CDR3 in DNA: TGTGCCAGCAGCCCCCGACCAGACAGTTTCTCTGGGGCCAACGTCCTGACTTTC.

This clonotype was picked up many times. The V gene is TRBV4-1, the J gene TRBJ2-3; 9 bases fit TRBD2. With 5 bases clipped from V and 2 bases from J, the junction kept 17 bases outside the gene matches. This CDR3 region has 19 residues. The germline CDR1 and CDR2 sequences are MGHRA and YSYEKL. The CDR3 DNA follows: TGCGCCAGCAGCTTTCCGGGACTAGCTCCGCAAGCTGCCACAGATACGCAGTATTTT. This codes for CASSFPGLAPQAATDTQYF.

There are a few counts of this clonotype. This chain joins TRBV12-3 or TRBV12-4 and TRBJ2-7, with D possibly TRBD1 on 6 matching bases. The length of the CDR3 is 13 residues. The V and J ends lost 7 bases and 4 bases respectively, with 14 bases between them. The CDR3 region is CASTRDIRYEQYF. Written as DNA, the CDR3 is TGTGCCAGCACCCGGGACATTCGGTACGAGCAGTACTTC.

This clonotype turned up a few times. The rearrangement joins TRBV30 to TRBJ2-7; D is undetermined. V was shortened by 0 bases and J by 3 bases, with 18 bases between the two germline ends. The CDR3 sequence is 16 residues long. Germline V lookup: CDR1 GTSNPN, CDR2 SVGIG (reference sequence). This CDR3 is CAWSVLPTTNNYEQYF. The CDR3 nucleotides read TGTGCCTGGAGTGTACTCCCCACAACAAATAACTACGAGCAGTACTTC.

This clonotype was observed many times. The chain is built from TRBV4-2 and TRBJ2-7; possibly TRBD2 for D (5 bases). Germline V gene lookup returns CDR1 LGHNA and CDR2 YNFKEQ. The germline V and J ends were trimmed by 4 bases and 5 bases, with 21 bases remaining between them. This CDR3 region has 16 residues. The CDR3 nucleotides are TGTGCCAGCAGCCGAGACCTTATCGGAGCGGATAACGAGCAGTACTTC. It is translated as CASSRDLIGADNEQYF.

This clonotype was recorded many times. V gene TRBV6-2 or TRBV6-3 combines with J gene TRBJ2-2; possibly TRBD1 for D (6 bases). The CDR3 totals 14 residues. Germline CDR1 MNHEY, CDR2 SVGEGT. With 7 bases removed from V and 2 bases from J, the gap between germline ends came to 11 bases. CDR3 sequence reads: CASILQGNTGELFF. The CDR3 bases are TGTGCCAGCATTCTACAGGGAAACACCGGGGAGCTGTTTTTT.

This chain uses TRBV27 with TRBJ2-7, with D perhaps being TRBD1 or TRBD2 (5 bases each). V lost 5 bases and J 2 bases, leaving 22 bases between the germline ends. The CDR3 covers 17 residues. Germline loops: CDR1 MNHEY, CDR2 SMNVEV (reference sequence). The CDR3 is CASSPAPPGPMTYEQYF. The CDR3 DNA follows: TGTGCCAGCAGTCCTGCACCCCCGGGACCGATGACCTACGAGCAGTACTTC.

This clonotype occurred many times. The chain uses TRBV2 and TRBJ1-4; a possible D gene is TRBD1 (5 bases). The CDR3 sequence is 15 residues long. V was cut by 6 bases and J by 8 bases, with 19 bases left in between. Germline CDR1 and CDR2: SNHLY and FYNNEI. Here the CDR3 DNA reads TGTGCCAGCAGAGTTTTGGGGGAAGGGGAAGAAAAACTGTTTTTT. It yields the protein CASRVLGEGEEKLFF.

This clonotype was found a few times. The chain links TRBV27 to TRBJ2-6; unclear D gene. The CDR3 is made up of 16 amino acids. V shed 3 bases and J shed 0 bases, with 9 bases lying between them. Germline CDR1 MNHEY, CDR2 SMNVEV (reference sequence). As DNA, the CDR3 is TGTGCCAGCAGTTTTTCCGTACCCTCTGGGGCCAACGTCCTGACTTTC. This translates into CASSFSVPSGANVLTF.